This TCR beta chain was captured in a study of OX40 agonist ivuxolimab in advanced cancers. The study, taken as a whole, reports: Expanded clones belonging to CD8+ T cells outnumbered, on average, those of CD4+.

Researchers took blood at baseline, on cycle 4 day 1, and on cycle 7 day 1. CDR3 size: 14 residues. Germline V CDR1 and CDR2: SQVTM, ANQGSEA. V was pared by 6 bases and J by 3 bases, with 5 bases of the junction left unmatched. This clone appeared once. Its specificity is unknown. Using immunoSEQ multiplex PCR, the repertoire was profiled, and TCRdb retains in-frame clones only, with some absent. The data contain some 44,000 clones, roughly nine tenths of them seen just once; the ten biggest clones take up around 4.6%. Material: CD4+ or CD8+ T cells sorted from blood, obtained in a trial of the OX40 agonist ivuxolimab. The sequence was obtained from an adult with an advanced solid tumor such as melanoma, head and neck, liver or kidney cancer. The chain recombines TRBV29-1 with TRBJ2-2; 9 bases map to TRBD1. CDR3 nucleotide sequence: TGCAGCGTCCGGGACAGGGCATACACCGGGGAGCTGTTTTTT. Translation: CSVRDRAYTGELFF.